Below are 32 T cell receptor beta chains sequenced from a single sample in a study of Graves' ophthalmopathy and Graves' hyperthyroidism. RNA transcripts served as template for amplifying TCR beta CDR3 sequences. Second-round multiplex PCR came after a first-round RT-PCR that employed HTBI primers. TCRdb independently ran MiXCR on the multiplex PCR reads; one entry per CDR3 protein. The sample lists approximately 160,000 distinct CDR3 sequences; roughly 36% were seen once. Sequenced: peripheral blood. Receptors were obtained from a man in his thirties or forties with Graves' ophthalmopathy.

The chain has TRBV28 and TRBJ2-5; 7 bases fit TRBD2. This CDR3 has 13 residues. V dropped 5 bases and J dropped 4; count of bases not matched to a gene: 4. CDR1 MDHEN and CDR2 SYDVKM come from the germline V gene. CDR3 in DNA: TGTGCCAGCAGTGAAGCGGGACCAGAGACCCAGTACTTC. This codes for CASSEAGPETQYF. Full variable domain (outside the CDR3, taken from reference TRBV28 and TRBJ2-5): DVKVTQSSRYLVKRTGEKVFLECVQDMDHENMFWYRQDPGLGLRLIYFSYDVKMKEKGDIPEGYSVSREKKERFSLILESASTNQTSMYLCASSEAGPETQYFGPGTRLLVL.

The CDR3 reads CSAGGVASGTSYEQYF. CDR3 coding DNA: TGCAGTGCCGGTGGGGTAGCTAGCGGGACCTCCTACGAGCAGTACTTC. V gene TRBV20-1 combines with J gene TRBJ2-7, with 9 bases lining up with TRBD2. This CDR3 spans 16 amino acids. From germline, CDR1 is DFQATT and CDR2 SNEGSKA (reference sequence). V shed 6 bases, J shed 0 bases, and the junction held 12 bases outside the gene matches.

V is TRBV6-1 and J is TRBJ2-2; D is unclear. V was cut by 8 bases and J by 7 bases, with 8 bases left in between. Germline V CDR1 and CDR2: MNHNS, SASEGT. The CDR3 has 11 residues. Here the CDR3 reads CASSDLGELFF. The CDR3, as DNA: TGTGCCAGCTCAGACCTCGGGGAGCTGTTTTTT.

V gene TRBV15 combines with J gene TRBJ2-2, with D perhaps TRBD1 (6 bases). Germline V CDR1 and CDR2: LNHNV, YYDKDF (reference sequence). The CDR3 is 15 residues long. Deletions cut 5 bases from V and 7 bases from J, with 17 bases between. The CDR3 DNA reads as TGTGCCACCAGCCTTATCGGACAGTCAATCGGGGAGCTGTTTTTT. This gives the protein CATSLIGQSIGELFF.

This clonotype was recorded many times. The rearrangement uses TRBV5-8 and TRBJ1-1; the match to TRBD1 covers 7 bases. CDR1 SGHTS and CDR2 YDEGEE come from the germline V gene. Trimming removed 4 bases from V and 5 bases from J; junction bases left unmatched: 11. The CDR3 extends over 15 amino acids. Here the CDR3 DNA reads TGTGCCAGCAGCGATCCGACAGGGCCGAATACTGAAGCTTTCTTT. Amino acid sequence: CASSDPTGPNTEAFF.

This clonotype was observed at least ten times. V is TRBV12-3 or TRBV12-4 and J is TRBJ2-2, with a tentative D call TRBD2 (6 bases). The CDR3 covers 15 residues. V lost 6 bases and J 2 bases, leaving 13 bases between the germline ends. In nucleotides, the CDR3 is TGTGCCAGCAGGCCGGGACTTCCTAACACCGGGGAGCTGTTTTTT. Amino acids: CASRPGLPNTGELFF.

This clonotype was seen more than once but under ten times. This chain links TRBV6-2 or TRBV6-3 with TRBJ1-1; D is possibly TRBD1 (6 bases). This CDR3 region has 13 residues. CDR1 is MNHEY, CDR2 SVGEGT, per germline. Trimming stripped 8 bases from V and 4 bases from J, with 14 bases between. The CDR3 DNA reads TGTGCCAGCGGAACCGACAGGTTCACTGAAGCTTTCTTT. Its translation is CASGTDRFTEAFF.

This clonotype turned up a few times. Written as DNA, the CDR3 is TGTGCCAGCAGTTACTCACGGGGGCAAGAGACCCAGTACTTC. This translates into CASSYSRGQETQYF. The chain carries TRBV6-5 and TRBJ2-5; a weak D match, TRBD2 (6 bases). CDR1 is MNHEY and CDR2 is SVGAGI in the germline V gene. The CDR3 consists of 14 residues. The V gene lost 0 bases and the J gene lost 2 bases, with 7 bases spanning the gap.

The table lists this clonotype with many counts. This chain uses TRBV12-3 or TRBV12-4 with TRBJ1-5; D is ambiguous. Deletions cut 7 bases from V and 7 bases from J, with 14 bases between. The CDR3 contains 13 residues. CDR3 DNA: TGTGCCAGCATATTAGCTGATCAGCAGCCCCAGCATTTT. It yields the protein CASILADQQPQHF.

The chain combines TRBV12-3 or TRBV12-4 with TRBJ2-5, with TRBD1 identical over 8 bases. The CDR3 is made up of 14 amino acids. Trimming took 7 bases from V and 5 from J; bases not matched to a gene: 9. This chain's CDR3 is CASTLQGDWETQYF. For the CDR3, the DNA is TGTGCCAGCACCTTACAGGGGGACTGGGAGACCCAGTACTTC.

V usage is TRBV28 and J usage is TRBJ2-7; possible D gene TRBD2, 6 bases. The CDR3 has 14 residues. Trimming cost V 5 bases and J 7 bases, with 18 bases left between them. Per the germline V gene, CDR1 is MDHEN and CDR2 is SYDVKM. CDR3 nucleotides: TGTGCCAGCAGTCGAATAGCAATCGCGGGGGAGCAGTACTTC. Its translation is CASSRIAIAGEQYF.

CDR3 nucleotide sequence: TGTGCCAGCAGTCCCTTGGGGGTGGGAAGGACTGAAGCTTTCTTT. It is translated as CASSPLGVGRTEAFF. J is TRBJ1-1 and V is TRBV12-3 or TRBV12-4, with D maybe TRBD1 (5 bases). The CDR3 is 15 amino acids. With 5 bases removed from V and 5 bases from J, the gap between germline ends came to 18 bases.

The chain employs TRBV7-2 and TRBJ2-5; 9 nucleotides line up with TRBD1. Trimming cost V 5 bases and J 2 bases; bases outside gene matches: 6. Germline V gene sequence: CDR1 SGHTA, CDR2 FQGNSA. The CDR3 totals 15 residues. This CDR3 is CASSRQGDRQETQYF. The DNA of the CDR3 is TGTGCCAGCAGCCGACAGGGGGATCGACAAGAGACCCAGTACTTC.

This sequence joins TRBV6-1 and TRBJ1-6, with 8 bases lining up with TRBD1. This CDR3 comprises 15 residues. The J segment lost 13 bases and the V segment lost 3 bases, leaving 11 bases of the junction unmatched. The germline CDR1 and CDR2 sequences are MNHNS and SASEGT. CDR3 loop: CASSDQGAVNQPLHF. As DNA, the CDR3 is TGTGCCAGCAGTGACCAGGGGGCCGTCAATCAGCCCCTCCACTTT.

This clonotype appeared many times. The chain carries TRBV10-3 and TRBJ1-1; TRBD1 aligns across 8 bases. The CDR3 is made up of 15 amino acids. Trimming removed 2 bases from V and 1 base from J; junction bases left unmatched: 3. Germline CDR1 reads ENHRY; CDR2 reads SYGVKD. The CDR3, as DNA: TGTGCCATCAGTGAGCCCGGGACAGGGAACACTGAAGCTTTCTTT. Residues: CAISEPGTGNTEAFF.

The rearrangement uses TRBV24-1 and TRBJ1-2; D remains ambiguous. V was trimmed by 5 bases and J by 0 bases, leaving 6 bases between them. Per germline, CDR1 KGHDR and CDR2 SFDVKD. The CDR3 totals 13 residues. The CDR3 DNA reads TGTGCCACCAGTGTAGGGCCTAACTATGGCTACACCTTC. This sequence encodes CATSVGPNYGYTF.

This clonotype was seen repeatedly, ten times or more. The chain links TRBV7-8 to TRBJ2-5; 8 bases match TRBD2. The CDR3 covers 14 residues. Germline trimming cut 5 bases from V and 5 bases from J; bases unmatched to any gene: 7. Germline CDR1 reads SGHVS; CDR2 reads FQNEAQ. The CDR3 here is CASSDGLAPETQYF. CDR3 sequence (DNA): TGTGCCAGCAGCGACGGACTAGCTCCCGAGACCCAGTACTTC.

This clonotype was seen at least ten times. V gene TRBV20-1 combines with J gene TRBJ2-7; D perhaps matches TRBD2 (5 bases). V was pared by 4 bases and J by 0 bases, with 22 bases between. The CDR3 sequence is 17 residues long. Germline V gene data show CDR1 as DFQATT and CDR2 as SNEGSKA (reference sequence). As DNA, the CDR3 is TGCAGTGCTACATCACTTACACCTAGCCTCCCCTCCTACGAGCAGTACTTC. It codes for CSATSLTPSLPSYEQYF.

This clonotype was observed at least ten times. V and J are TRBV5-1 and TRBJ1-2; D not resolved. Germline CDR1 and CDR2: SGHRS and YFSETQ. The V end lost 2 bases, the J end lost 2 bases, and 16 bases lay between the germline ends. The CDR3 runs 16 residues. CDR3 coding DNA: TGCGCCAGCAGCTTTTCCCGTACTTTAACGAACTATGGCTACACCTTC. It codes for CASSFSRTLTNYGYTF.

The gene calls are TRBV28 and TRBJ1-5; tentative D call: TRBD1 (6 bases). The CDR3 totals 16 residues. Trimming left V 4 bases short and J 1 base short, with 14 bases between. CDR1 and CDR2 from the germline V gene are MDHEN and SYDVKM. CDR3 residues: CASSSAGEGSNQPQHF. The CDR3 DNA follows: TGTGCCAGCAGTTCCGCAGGGGAGGGAAGCAATCAGCCCCAGCATTTT.

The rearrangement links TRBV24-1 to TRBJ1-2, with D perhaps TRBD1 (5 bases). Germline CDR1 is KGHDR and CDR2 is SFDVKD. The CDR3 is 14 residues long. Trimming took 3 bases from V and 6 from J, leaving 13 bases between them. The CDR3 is CATSDGAFIDGYTF. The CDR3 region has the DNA TGTGCCACCAGTGATGGGGCCTTTATCGATGGCTACACCTTC.

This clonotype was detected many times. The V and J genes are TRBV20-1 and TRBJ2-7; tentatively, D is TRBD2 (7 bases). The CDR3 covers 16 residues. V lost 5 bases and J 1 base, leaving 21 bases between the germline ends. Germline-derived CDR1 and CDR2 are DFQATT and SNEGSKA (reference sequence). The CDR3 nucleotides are TGCAGTGCTCAATTGGTTAGGGGGGGACTATCCTACGAGCAGTACTTC. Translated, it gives CSAQLVRGGLSYEQYF.

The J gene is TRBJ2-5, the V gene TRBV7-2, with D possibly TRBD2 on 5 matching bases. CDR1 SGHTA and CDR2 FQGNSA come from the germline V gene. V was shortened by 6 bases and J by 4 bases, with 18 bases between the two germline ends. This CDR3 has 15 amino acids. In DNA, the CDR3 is TGTGCCAGCAGTTATAAAGCTGGGAGAGGAGAGACCCAGTACTTC. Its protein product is CASSYKAGRGETQYF.

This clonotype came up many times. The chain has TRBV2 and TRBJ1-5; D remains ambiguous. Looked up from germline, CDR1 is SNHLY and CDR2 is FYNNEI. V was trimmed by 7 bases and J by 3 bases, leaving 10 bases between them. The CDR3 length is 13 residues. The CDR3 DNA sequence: TGTGCCAGCAATCCTGGTCTCAATCAGCCCCAGCATTTT. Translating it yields CASNPGLNQPQHF.

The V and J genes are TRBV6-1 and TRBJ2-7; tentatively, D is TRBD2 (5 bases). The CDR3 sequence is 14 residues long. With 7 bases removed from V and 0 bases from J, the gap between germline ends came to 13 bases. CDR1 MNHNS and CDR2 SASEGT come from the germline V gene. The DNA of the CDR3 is TGTGCCAGCACTGAGGGTATAAGCTCCTACGAGCAGTACTTC. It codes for CASTEGISSYEQYF.

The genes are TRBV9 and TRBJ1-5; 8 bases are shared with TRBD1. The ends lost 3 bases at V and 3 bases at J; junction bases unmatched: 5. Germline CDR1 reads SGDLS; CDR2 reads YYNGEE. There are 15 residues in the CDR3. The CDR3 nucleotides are TGTGCCAGCAGCGAGGGGACAGGAGTCAATCAGCCCCAGCATTTT. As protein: CASSEGTGVNQPQHF.

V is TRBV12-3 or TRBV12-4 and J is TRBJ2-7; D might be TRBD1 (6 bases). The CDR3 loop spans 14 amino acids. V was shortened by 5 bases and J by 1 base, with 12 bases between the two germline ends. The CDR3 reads CASSPRTESYEQYF. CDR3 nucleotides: TGTGCCAGCAGTCCTAGGACAGAGTCCTACGAGCAGTACTTC.

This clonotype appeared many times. CDR3 nucleotide sequence: TGTGCCAGTAGGATAAAAGTGGACAGGGGTCCGGGTAACACTGAAGCTTTCTTT. Protein sequence: CASRIKVDRGPGNTEAFF. The chain has TRBV19 and TRBJ1-1; 9 bases match TRBD1. The length of the CDR3 is 18 residues. CDR1 and CDR2 (germline): LNHDA, SQIVND (reference sequence). V gave up 6 bases and J gave up 2 bases; unmatched junction bases: 16.

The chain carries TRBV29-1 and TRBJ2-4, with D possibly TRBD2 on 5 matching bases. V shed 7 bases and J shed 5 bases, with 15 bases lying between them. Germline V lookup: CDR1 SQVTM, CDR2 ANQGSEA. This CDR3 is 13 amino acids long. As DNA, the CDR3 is TGCAGCGCCCCAGGTGAGGGCCAAAACATTCAGTACTTC. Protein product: CSAPGEGQNIQYF.

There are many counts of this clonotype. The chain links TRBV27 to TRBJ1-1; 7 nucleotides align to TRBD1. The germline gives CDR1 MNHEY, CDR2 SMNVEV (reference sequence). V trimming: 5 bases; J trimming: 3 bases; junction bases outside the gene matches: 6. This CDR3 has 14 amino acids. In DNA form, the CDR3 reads TGTGCCAGCAGTAGTCGACAGGGATACACTGAAGCTTTCTTT. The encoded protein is CASSSRQGYTEAFF.

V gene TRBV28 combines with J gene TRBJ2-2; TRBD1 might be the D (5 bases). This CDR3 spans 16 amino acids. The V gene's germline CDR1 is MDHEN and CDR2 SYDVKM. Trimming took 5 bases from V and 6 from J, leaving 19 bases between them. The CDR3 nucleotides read TGTGCCAGCAGTCCCATCGAACTGGACAAGGCCGGGGAGCTGTTTTTT. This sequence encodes CASSPIELDKAGELFF.

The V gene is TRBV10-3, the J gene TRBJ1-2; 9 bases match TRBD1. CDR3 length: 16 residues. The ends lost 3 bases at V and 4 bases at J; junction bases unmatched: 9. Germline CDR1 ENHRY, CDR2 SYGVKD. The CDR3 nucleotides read TGTGCCATCAGTGACCTTAGACAGGGGGGTACCTATGGCTACACCTTC. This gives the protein CAISDLRQGGTYGYTF.